This passage covers 5 T cell receptor beta chains from one sample sequenced in a study of OX40 agonist ivuxolimab in advanced cancers. Measured with immunoSEQ multiplex PCR; TCRdb has only the in-frame clones, and not every one. Here the sample spans 12,000 to 15,000 clones, about 89% being singletons. Sequences were derived from CD4+ or CD8+ T cells sorted from blood, sampled in a trial of the OX40 agonist ivuxolimab. The receptors originated from an adult with an advanced solid tumor such as melanoma, head and neck, liver or kidney cancer.

The sample holds a few counts of this clone. The V and J genes are TRBV28 and TRBJ2-2; D is unresolved. V gave up 6 bases and J gave up 1 base, with 6 bases separating them. This CDR3 contains 13 residues. Germline assignment: CDR1 MDHEN and CDR2 SYDVKM. The CDR3 nucleotides read TGTGCCAGCAGGACGGGGAACACCGGGGAGCTGTTTTTT. Residues: CASRTGNTGELFF.

The V gene is TRBV7-2, the J gene TRBJ1-1, with TRBD1 matching 8 bases. With V trimmed by 4 bases and J by 1 base, 2 bases remained unmatched. CDR1 SGHTA and CDR2 FQGNSA come from the germline V gene. The CDR3 totals 14 residues. The CDR3 sequence: CASSYGTGNTEAFF. The CDR3 region has the DNA TGTGCCAGCAGCTACGGGACAGGGAACACTGAAGCTTTCTTT.

The chain uses TRBV9 and TRBJ2-2; D possibly corresponds to TRBD1 (5 bases). Germline V gene lookup returns CDR1 SGDLS and CDR2 YYNGEE. V shed 0 bases and J shed 4 bases, with 19 bases lying between them. This CDR3 comprises 18 residues. The DNA for the CDR3 is TGTGCCAGCAGCGTAGGCCCCCCCTGGGCAGGGTCCACCGGGGAGCTGTTTTTT. Protein sequence: CASSVGPPWAGSTGELFF.

This clone came up once. The V call is TRBV28, the J call TRBJ2-7; D may be TRBD2 (5 bases). The V end lost 10 bases, the J end lost 0 bases, and 10 bases lay between the germline ends. The CDR3 spans 12 residues. Germline-derived CDR1 and CDR2 are MDHEN and SYDVKM. CDR3 residues: CATWGDSYEQYF. The CDR3 DNA follows: TGTGCCACCTGGGGAGACTCCTACGAGCAGTACTTC. Combining the CDR3 with reference TRBV28 and TRBJ2-7 gives the whole variable domain DVKVTQSSRYLVKRTGEKVFLECVQDMDHENMFWYRQDPGLGLRLIYFSYDVKMKEKGDIPEGYSVSREKKERFSLILESASTNQTSMYLCATWGDSYEQYFGPGTRLTVT.

The gene calls are TRBV19 and TRBJ1-4; 10 bases are a match to TRBD1. The CDR3 extends over 14 amino acids. With V trimmed by 3 bases and J by 7 bases, 2 bases remained unmatched. Germline V gene lookup returns CDR1 LNHDA and CDR2 SQIVND (reference sequence). The CDR3 region has the DNA TGTGCCAGTAGTATGACAGGGGGCGTTGAAAAACTGTTTTTT. As protein: CASSMTGGVEKLFF.